The rows below give T cell receptor beta chains drawn from one sample of a study of T cells in Graves' hyperthyroidism and ophthalmopathy. Via MiXCR, TCRdb re-called the multiplex PCR reads, giving one row per CDR3 protein. The sample has roughly 49,000 distinct CDR3 sequences, 45% to 65% seen once. Input material: peripheral blood or thyroid tissue (not recorded which). These receptors all stem from a man younger than 35 with Graves' hyperthyroidism. CDR3s include the opening cysteine and the closing phenylalanine or tryptophan. The order of the fields is J gene, clone size, V gene, D gene, CDR3 DNA, CDR3 protein. A D gene is named only where the DNA matches it firmly. The size field is filled for only some rows; it gives once, few, many or a size class.

TRBJ2-5 | - | TRBV7-2 | - | TGTGCCAGCAGCTGGAGGAGTGAGGAGTACTTC | CASSWRSEEYF
TRBJ1-1 | medium-sized | TRBV24-1 | - | TGTGCCACCTCGGACGGGACTAACACTGAAGCTTTCTTT | CATSDGTNTEAFF
TRBJ1-2 | - | TRBV29-1 | - | TGCAGCGTTGAACGCGGTTCCTACACCTTC | CSVERGSYTF
TRBJ1-1 | many | TRBV28 | TRBD1 | TGTGCCAGCAACAACCAAGACAGGGGAATTGAAGCTTTCTTT | CASNNQDRGIEAFF
TRBJ2-6 | - | TRBV24-1 | TRBD1 | TGTGCCACCGCCGCTGGGACAGTACCAGGCACTGGGGCCAACGTCCTGACTTTC | CATAAGTVPGTGANVLTF
TRBJ1-5 | - | TRBV7-9 | - | TGTGCCAGCAGCCGCACGGATGGCAGTCAGCCCCAGCATTTT | CASSRTDGSQPQHF
TRBJ2-7 | many | TRBV29-1 | TRBD1 | TGCAGCGTTCGAGGGGGGACAGGGGGACACGAGCAGTACTTC | CSVRGGTGGHEQYF
TRBJ2-7 | many | TRBV6-2/TRBV6-3 | - | TGTGCCAGCAGTAAAGTGGGGTCCTATGGCTACGAGCAGTACTTC | CASSKVGSYGYEQYF
TRBJ2-7 | once | TRBV29-1 | - | TGCAGCGTTGAGTCAGGGCACGAGCAGTACTTC | CSVESGHEQYF
TRBJ2-7 | - | TRBV29-1 | - | TGCAGCGTGAGGCCCGGGGACGGGGAGCAGTACTTC | CSVRPGDGEQYF
TRBJ2-7 | many | TRBV6-5 | - | TGTGCCAGCAGTTACACCCCCGCGGGGTCCTACGAGCAGTACTTC | CASSYTPAGSYEQYF
TRBJ2-5 | - | TRBV25-1 | TRBD2 | TGTGCCAGCAGTGAATTCTTAGCGGGAGCGGAGACCCAGTACTTC | CASSEFLAGAETQYF
TRBJ1-6 | - | TRBV7-2 | - | TGTGCCAGCAGCAAAGGAACCTATAATTCACCCCTCCACTTT | CASSKGTYNSPLHF
TRBJ1-1 | many | TRBV6-5 | TRBD1 | TGTGCCAGCAGGTGGGGGGGGGGGACAGCCAACACTGAAGCTTTCTTT | CASRWGGGTANTEAFF
TRBJ1-1 | - | TRBV28 | - | TGTGCCAGCAGTTTGAATATAGGAAGCGGCACTAAAGCTTTCTTT | CASSLNIGSGTKAFF
TRBJ1-2 | - | TRBV30 | - | TGTGCCTGGATCAATTTGGTTCAGGGGTGGCACTATGGCTACACCTTC | CAWINLVQGWHYGYTF
TRBJ2-2 | many | TRBV12-3/TRBV12-4 | TRBD2 | TGTGCCAGCAGTGGGGGAGGGGCGATGTCCGGGGAGCTGTTTTTT | CASSGGGAMSGELFF